Shown below are 21 T cell receptor beta chains from a single sample sequenced in a study of blood T cell repertoires in COVID-19. Profiling relied on immunoSEQ multiplex PCR, and the TCRdb table lists in-frame clones only, not all of them. The sample has roughly 290,000 clones, 84% seen once; the top ten hold 15% to 17%. Material: peripheral blood. These receptors all come from a person in their 70s with COVID-19, enrolled during active disease.

The rearrangement links TRBV7-9 to TRBJ2-1, with D tentatively TRBD2 (5 bases). Germline loops: CDR1 SEHNR, CDR2 FQNEAQ (reference sequence). The CDR3 runs to 16 residues. Trimming removed 4 bases at V and 7 bases at J, with 20 bases between. DNA for the CDR3: TGTGCCAGCAGCTCCCAAAGAAAAGGAGGTGGAAATGAGCAGTTCTTC. Translated, it gives CASSSQRKGGGNEQFF.

The sample holds one count of this clone. This chain uses TRBV11-2 with TRBJ2-1; D gene uncertain. The germline V and J ends were trimmed by 5 bases and 4 bases, with 9 bases remaining between them. Germline V lookup: CDR1 SGHAT, CDR2 FQNNGV. The length of the CDR3 is 13 residues. The CDR3 protein is CASSDHYYNEQFF. Here the CDR3 DNA reads TGTGCCAGCAGCGATCACTATTACAATGAGCAGTTCTTC.

The chain carries TRBV19 and TRBJ2-5; 7 nucleotides align to TRBD2. The CDR3 is 14 amino acids. Germline values: CDR1 LNHDA, CDR2 SQIVND (reference sequence). Germline trimming cut 5 bases from V and 2 bases from J; bases unmatched to any gene: 5. This CDR3 reads CASSAGTKQETQYF. CDR3 bases: TGTGCCAGTAGTGCCGGGACTAAACAAGAGACCCAGTACTTC.

This chain connects TRBV24-1 to TRBJ1-2; TRBD1 agrees at 8 bases. With 7 bases clipped from V and 4 bases from J, the junction kept 4 bases outside the gene matches. The CDR3 runs 13 residues. Germline V gene lookup returns CDR1 KGHDR and CDR2 SFDVKD. As DNA, the CDR3 is TGTGCCACCAGCCAAACAGGGGGCTATGGCTACACCTTC. It specifies CATSQTGGYGYTF.

This clone was seen only once. This chain links TRBV7-9 with TRBJ1-2; a possible D gene is TRBD1 (5 bases). This CDR3 is 15 amino acids long. Germline lookup yields CDR1 SEHNR and CDR2 FQNEAQ (reference sequence). The ends were cut back, 5 bases at V and 4 bases at J, with 17 bases in the middle. CDR3 sequence (DNA): TGTGCCAGCAGCCCGAGTAATCAGGGCCGCTATGGCTACACCTTC. Translation gives CASSPSNQGRYGYTF.

Note on this clone: A read error may produce the germline difference seen at one junction end. In nucleotides, the CDR3 is TGTGCCAGCAGCTTAGTTGGGGAGCAGTATTTC. It is translated as CASSLVGEQYF. This rearrangement joins TRBV11-2 to TRBJ2-7; a possible D gene is TRBD2 (5 bases). The CDR3 has 11 amino acids. Germline CDR1 is SGHAT and CDR2 is FQNNGV. Looking up the rest from reference TRBV11-2 and TRBJ2-7 gives the full variable domain: EAGVAQSPRYKIIEKRQSVAFWCNPISGHATLYWYQQILGQGPKLLIQFQNNGVVDDSQLPKDRFSAERLKGVDSTLKIQPAKLEDSAVYLCASSLVGEQYFGPGTRLTVT.

This clone was counted between two and nine times. The genes are TRBV5-1 and TRBJ1-3; D might be TRBD1 (6 bases). The CDR3 loop spans 14 amino acids. Germline loops: CDR1 SGHRS, CDR2 YFSETQ. Between the trimmed V and J ends, which lost 2 bases and 2 bases, there was a span of 8 bases. The CDR3 sequence is CASSFGGPGNTIYF. DNA for the CDR3: TGCGCCAGCAGCTTCGGGGGGCCTGGAAACACCATATATTTT.

The J gene is TRBJ1-1, the V gene TRBV12-3 or TRBV12-4; 8 nucleotides match TRBD1. V dropped 6 bases and J dropped 8; count of bases not matched to a gene: 5. The CDR3 has 12 residues. The CDR3 DNA follows: TGTGCCAGCAGGGTGACAGGGGAAGAAGCTTTCTTT. Its translation: CASRVTGEEAFF.

This clone occurred a few times. V and J are TRBV7-9 and TRBJ1-5; 7 bases fit TRBD1. The CDR3 loop spans 14 amino acids. V lost 6 bases and J lost 3; bases outside the gene matches: 5. The germline CDR1 and CDR2 sequences are SEHNR and FQNEAQ (reference sequence). The CDR3 region is CASSPGQPNQPQHF. CDR3 in DNA: TGTGCCAGCAGTCCGGGACAGCCCAATCAGCCCCAGCATTTT.

The chain carries TRBV5-5 and TRBJ1-6, with 9 nucleotides matching TRBD1. Germline V gives CDR1 SGHKS, CDR2 YYEKEE (reference sequence). Trimming removed 4 bases from V and 1 base from J; junction bases left unmatched: 6. The length of the CDR3 is 17 residues. CDR3 sequence (DNA): TGTGCCAGCAGCGGAGGCGGGACAGGGTCCTATAATTCACCCCTCCACTTT. Protein: CASSGGGTGSYNSPLHF.

This chain uses TRBV6-5 with TRBJ1-5; weak D call: TRBD1 (5 bases). V was cut by 2 bases and J by 4 bases, with 9 bases left in between. Per the germline V gene, CDR1 is MNHEY and CDR2 is SVGAGI. The CDR3 runs 14 residues. The CDR3 here is CASSYGGLNQPQHF. CDR3 DNA: TGTGCCAGCAGTTACGGGGGACTAAATCAGCCCCAGCATTTT.

The gene calls are TRBV11-3 and TRBJ2-7; 9 bases fit TRBD1. Trimming at V came to 5 bases and at J to 2 bases, leaving 10 bases not matched to a gene. The CDR3 spans 16 residues. CDR1 SGHNT and CDR2 YENEEA come from the germline V gene. The CDR3 bases are TGTGCCAGCAGCCACCCCGACAGGGGGTTAACCTACGAGCAGTACTTC. Translating gives CASSHPDRGLTYEQYF.

The chain employs TRBV11-2 and TRBJ2-7; a possible D gene is TRBD1 (6 bases). This CDR3 region has 14 residues. Germline V gene data show CDR1 as SGHAT and CDR2 as FQNNGV. V gave up 8 bases and J gave up 3 bases, with 17 bases separating them. CDR3 in DNA: TGTGCCAGCCGCGATCTCAGGGGAGACTACGAGCAGTACTTC. Protein product: CASRDLRGDYEQYF.

This chain joins TRBV5-4 and TRBJ1-6, with TRBD1 identical over 11 bases. The CDR3 extends over 19 amino acids. The V gene's germline CDR1 is SGHNT and CDR2 YYREEE (reference sequence). J lost 7 bases, V lost 8 bases, and 20 bases had no gene match. DNA for the CDR3: TGTGCCAGGCTAAACTTGCTGGACAGGGGGCCAGCATGGAATTCACCCCTCCACTTT. This translates into CARLNLLDRGPAWNSPLHF.

J is TRBJ1-4 and V is TRBV15, with D possibly TRBD1 on 6 matching bases. The CDR3 consists of 15 residues. Trimming removed 3 bases at V and 4 bases at J, with 12 bases between. Germline V lookup: CDR1 LNHNV, CDR2 YYDKDF (reference sequence). The chain's CDR3 is CATSSRGAFNEKLFF. The CDR3 nucleotides read TGTGCCACCAGCAGTCGGGGGGCTTTTAATGAAAAACTGTTTTTT.

The chain recombines TRBV9 with TRBJ1-6; possibly TRBD1 for D (6 bases). The CDR3 loop spans 14 amino acids. Per germline, CDR1 SGDLS and CDR2 YYNGEE. Trimming removed 0 bases at V and 10 bases at J, with 11 bases between. The DNA for the CDR3 is TGTGCCAGCAGCGTAGGACAGGAGATATCACCCCTCCACTTT. Translation: CASSVGQEISPLHF.

In its sample, this clone was seen once. In DNA, the CDR3 is TGTGCCAGCAGCTCCCGGCTGGGCGGGAGCTCCTACGAGCAGTACTTC. This encodes CASSSRLGGSSYEQYF. The gene calls are TRBV7-6 and TRBJ2-7; TRBD2 matches 7 bases. The CDR3 totals 16 residues. J lost 0 bases, V lost 4 bases, and 9 bases had no gene match. Germline V gene lookup returns CDR1 SGHVS and CDR2 FNYEAQ.

The chain uses TRBV24-1 and TRBJ2-1; TRBD1 matches at 7 bases. J was trimmed by 7 bases and V by 3 bases; bases with no gene match: 11. Per germline, CDR1 KGHDR and CDR2 SFDVKD. This CDR3 spans 16 amino acids. Written as DNA, the CDR3 is TGTGCCACCAGTGATCCGGGGACAGCGACACAAAATGAGCAGTTCTTC. Encoded protein: CATSDPGTATQNEQFF.

This clone has just one count. This rearrangement joins TRBV28 to TRBJ1-1; D not resolved. Trimming shortened V by 1 base and J by 4 bases, and 7 bases separated the two germline ends. Germline CDR1 and CDR2: MDHEN and SYDVKM. The CDR3 spans 13 residues. CDR3 region: CASSLSEGTEAFF. The CDR3 bases are TGTGCCAGCAGTTTATCTGAGGGCACTGAAGCTTTCTTT.

The CDR3 DNA follows: TGTGCCAGCAGTTACTCGAAGCAGCGGGAATCCTCCACAGATACGCAGTATTTT. This translates into CASSYSKQRESSTDTQYF. V and J are TRBV6-2 or TRBV6-3 and TRBJ2-3; 7 positions match TRBD2. V shed 0 bases and J 2 bases; nucleotides not matched to a gene: 11. Germline-derived CDR1 and CDR2 are MNHEY and SVGEGT. The CDR3 has 18 residues.

The chain links TRBV18 to TRBJ2-3; possible D gene TRBD1, 5 bases. Germline V CDR1 and CDR2: KGHSH, LQKENI. CDR3 length equals 15 residues. V lost 4 bases and J lost 2, with 13 bases in between. The CDR3, as DNA: TGTGCCAGCTCACGGGCAGGGCTATACACAGATACGCAGTATTTT. This encodes CASSRAGLYTDTQYF.